This T cell receptor beta chain was recorded in a study of Ad26.COV2.S vaccination and SARS-CoV-2 variants. Overall study: Ad26.COV2.S, an intramuscular injection, was given once or twice 56 days apart.

Sequencing used immunoSEQ multiplex PCR; TCRdb keeps in-frame clones, though not all of them. This table has 380,000 or so clones, about 88% appearing once. The treatment is: about 20 received Ad26.COV2.S at low or high dose, single or two shots; 5 received placebo; per-sample allocation not given. The investigators took samples on day 63 after the first vaccine or placebo injection. The administered vaccine (an Ad26 vector) expressed Wuhan-strain SARS-CoV-2 spike. The material sequenced was peripheral blood, taken in a trial of Ad26.COV2.S vaccine versus placebo. This TCR was sampled from a person between 18 and 65 years old who received the Ad26.COV2.S COVID-19 vaccine or a placebo.

CDR3: CAWSGTAYNSPLHF. The DNA of the CDR3 is TGTGCCTGGAGTGGGACAGCCTATAATTCACCCCTCCACTTT. The chain employs TRBV30 and TRBJ1-6; tentatively, D is TRBD1 (6 bases). The CDR3 is 14 amino acids. Trimming took off 1 base at V and 2 bases at J, with 6 bases between the two ends. The germline CDR1 and CDR2 sequences are GTSNPN and SVGIG (reference sequence).